Listed below are T cell receptor beta chains from one sample, sequenced in a study of cytomegalovirus exposure and HLA in healthy donors. Clones were read by immunoSEQ multiplex PCR, and TCRdb kept only the in-frame ones, dropping some. In the table there are roughly 200,000 clones, around three quarters of which are singletons. The specimen was PBMCs. These TCRs come from a man aged 40-50 years in good health and CMV-seronegative. The CDR3 runs from the conserved cysteine through the conserved F or W. The D gene is left open where the match is weak. Clone size is not always given. Where it is, it says once, few, many or a class for expanded clones.

d_call j_call v_call clone_size cdr3_aa cdr3_nt
TRBD1 TRBJ2-1 TRBV19 . CASTGTGQYNEQFF TGTGCCAGTACCGGGACAGGGCAATACAATGAGCAGTTCTTC
. TRBJ1-4 TRBV14 . CASSQARGLGKLFF TGTGCCAGCAGCCAAGCCAGGGGCCTCGGAAAACTGTTTTTT
TRBD2 TRBJ2-5 TRBV6-1 . CASSDPERGGQETQYF TGTGCCAGCAGTGACCCCGAGCGGGGGGGACAAGAGACCCAGTACTTC
TRBD1 TRBJ2-1 TRBV18 . CASRGQTYNEQFF TGTGCCAGCCGGGGACAGACCTACAATGAGCAGTTCTTC
TRBD2 TRBJ2-7 TRBV5-6 . CASSQKGLAGSYEQYF TGTGCCAGCAGCCAAAAGGGACTAGCGGGTTCCTACGAGCAGTACTTC
. TRBJ1-6 TRBV6-5 . CASSSTRAGSPLHF TGTGCCAGCAGTTCCACGCGGGCGGGATCACCCCTCCACTTT
TRBD1 TRBJ2-1 TRBV6-1 . CASSEVNRGLSYNEQFF TGTGCCAGCAGTGAAGTCAACAGGGGGCTCTCCTACAATGAGCAGTTCTTC
TRBD1 TRBJ1-2 TRBV7-9 few CASSLGGQGAAGYTF TGTGCCAGCAGCTTAGGGGGACAGGGGGCTGCTGGCTACACCTTC
. TRBJ1-6 TRBV6-5 once CASSLDSSYNSPLHF TGTGCCAGCAGCCTTGACAGCTCCTATAATTCACCCCTCCACTTT
TRBD2 TRBJ2-3 TRBV4-1 . CASSHTGTSGTEDTQYF TGCGCCAGCAGCCACACCGGGACTAGCGGGACGGAAGATACGCAGTATTTT
. TRBJ2-1 TRBV30 . CAWDSGGHEQFF TGTGCCTGGGATTCCGGTGGGCATGAGCAGTTCTTC
. TRBJ1-5 TRBV7-2 . CASSPDSSGQPQHF TGTGCCAGCAGTCCTGACAGTTCAGGTCAGCCCCAGCATTTT
. TRBJ2-3 TRBV18 . CASSPRHGTDTQYF TGTGCCAGCTCACCACGGCATGGCACAGATACGCAGTATTTT
. TRBJ2-1 TRBV6-5 . CASSYSVEGDQFF TGTGCCAGCAGTTATTCGGTAGAGGGGGATCAGTTCTTC
. TRBJ1-1 TRBV6-1 . CASTVGGLANTEAFF TGTGCCAGCACCGTGGGGGGGCTCGCGAACACTGAAGCTTTCTTT
TRBD1 TRBJ1-5 TRBV5-6 . CASSLWTGGQPQHF TGTGCCAGCAGCCTGTGGACAGGGGGCCAGCCCCAGCATTTT
. TRBJ2-7 TRBV6-5 . CASGRGGTGSYEQYF TGTGCCAGCGGAAGGGGGGGGACCGGCTCCTACGAGCAGTACTTC
TRBD1 TRBJ1-3 TRBV5-6 . CASSRDSFSGNTIYF TGTGCCAGCAGCCGGGACAGCTTCTCTGGAAACACCATATATTTT
TRBD2 TRBJ2-7 TRBV27 . CASSSSGAGLYEQYF TGTGCCAGCAGTTCTAGCGGAGCGGGCTTGTACGAGCAGTACTTC
. TRBJ2-7 TRBV29-1 . CSVVGQGIYEQYF TGCAGCGTTGTAGGCCAGGGAATATACGAGCAGTACTTC
. TRBJ1-2 TRBV14 . CASSQNLRGTDGYTF TGTGCCAGCAGCCAAAATTTGCGGGGGACGGATGGCTACACCTTC
TRBD2 TRBJ2-3 TRBV11-2 . CASSLGTGGRDTQYF TGTGCCAGCAGCTTAGGGACGGGGGGGCGGGATACGCAGTATTTT
TRBD2 TRBJ2-7 TRBV6-6 . CASSSPTSGGYHEQYF TGTGCCAGCAGTTCACCGACTAGCGGGGGGTACCACGAGCAGTACTTC
. TRBJ1-2 TRBV19 . CASSRAGIYGYTF TGTGCCAGTAGTCGTGCAGGGATCTATGGCTACACCTTC
. TRBJ2-3 TRBV5-4 . CASSAPGLILTDTQYF TGTGCCAGCAGCGCCCCGGGGTTGATCCTCACAGATACGCAGTATTTT
TRBD2 TRBJ2-4 TRBV7-2 once CASTGIGLAGGLAKNIQYF TGTGCCAGCACTGGCATCGGGCTAGCGGGAGGTCTGGCCAAAAACATTCAGTACTTC
. TRBJ2-7 TRBV7-9 . CSSSLQDGPLSEQYF TGTTCCAGCAGCCTACAGGACGGGCCCCTATCCGAGCAGTACTTC
TRBD1 TRBJ2-5 TRBV7-9 . CAWGSGGTETQYF TGTGCCTGGGGGTCAGGGGGAACAGAGACCCAGTACTTC
. TRBJ1-1 TRBV18 . CASSPDGGSTEAFF TGTGCCAGCTCACCCGACGGGGGGAGCACTGAAGCTTTCTTT
TRBD2 TRBJ2-7 TRBV5-1 . CASSLGGEGEQYF TGCGCCAGCAGCTTGGGCGGGGAGGGCGAGCAGTACTTC
TRBD1 TRBJ2-1 TRBV7-3 . CASSLSLGQGEEQFF TGTGCCAGCAGCTTAAGTTTGGGACAGGGTGAAGAGCAGTTCTTC
. TRBJ2-1 TRBV7-3 . CASSFSAANNEQFF TGTGCCAGCAGCTTTTCGGCAGCGAACAATGAGCAGTTCTTC
TRBD2 TRBJ2-3 TRBV6-6 once CASRSTSGGDADTQYF TGTGCCAGCAGGTCCACTAGCGGGGGGGACGCAGATACGCAGTATTTT
. TRBJ2-5 TRBV5-4 . CASSSTRDGGSRATQYF TGTGCCAGCAGCTCCACTCGTGACGGGGGATCTCGAGCGACCCAGTACTTC
TRBD2 TRBJ2-2 TRBV5-6 . CASSRRLAGGVTGELFF TGTGCCAGCAGCAGGAGACTAGCGGGGGGCGTCACCGGGGAGCTGTTTTTT
. TRBJ2-3 TRBV29-1 . CSVDADTQYF TGCAGCGTTGACGCAGATACGCAGTATTTT
TRBD1 TRBJ2-7 TRBV6-5 . CASRHPGTGSWEQYF TGTGCCAGCAGGCACCCCGGGACAGGGTCCTGGGAGCAGTACTTC
. TRBJ2-1 TRBV10-3 . CAIRSDTQDDEQFF TGTGCCATCAGATCGGACACTCAAGACGATGAGCAGTTCTTC
. TRBJ1-2 TRBV10-3 once CAITQAGANYGYTF TGTGCCATCACCCAGGCGGGAGCCAACTATGGCTACACCTTC
. TRBJ2-1 TRBV2 . CASSLASSYNEQFF TGTGCCAGCAGTCTAGCGAGCTCCTACAATGAGCAGTTCTTC
TRBD1 TRBJ1-1 TRBV10-3 once CAIRRTGELNTEAFF TGTGCCATCAGAAGGACAGGGGAGTTGAACACTGAAGCTTTCTTT
TRBD1 TRBJ1-1 TRBV19 . CASRGQTLNTEAFF TGTGCCAGTAGGGGACAGACTCTGAACACTGAAGCTTTCTTT
. TRBJ1-1 TRBV7-9 . CASSLEGGRVNAEAFF TGTGCCAGCAGCTTAGAAGGGGGTCGGGTAAACGCTGAAGCTTTCTTT
. TRBJ1-5 TRBV7-6 . CASSLDLGGDQPQHF TGTGCCAGCAGCTTAGATCTGGGAGGGGATCAGCCCCAGCATTTT
. TRBJ1-4 TRBV5-6 . CASSYWTANEKLFF TGTGCCAGCAGCTATTGGACAGCTAATGAAAAACTGTTTTTT
TRBD1 TRBJ2-3 TRBV4-3 . CASSQDTGRQGMGNTQYF TGCGCCAGCAGCCAAGATACCGGTCGACAGGGCATGGGAAATACGCAGTATTTT
TRBD1 TRBJ2-7 TRBV7-9 . CASSSDRQGAGYEQYF TGTGCCAGCAGCTCTGACAGACAGGGGGCGGGCTACGAGCAGTACTTC
. TRBJ2-3 TRBV5-4 . CASSVQVEADTQYF TGTGCCAGCAGCGTCCAAGTCGAGGCAGATACGCAGTATTTT